This T cell receptor beta chain was sequenced in a study of Ad26.COV2.S vaccination and SARS-CoV-2 variants. V shed 3 bases and J 2 bases; nucleotides not matched to a gene: 7. CDR1 is SGHRS and CDR2 is YFSETQ in the germline V gene. This CDR3 region has 15 residues. Findings of the study overall: Placebo recipients trailed vaccine recipients in spike-specific TCR breadth. Total T cell responses may have been underestimated by the TCR breadth and depth analyses. Following vaccination, spike-specific CD8+ and CD4+ T cell responses reportedly exhibited substantial breadth.

This clone came up a few times. Its antigen is not identified. Libraries were prepared by immunoSEQ multiplex PCR; TCRdb keeps only in-frame clonotypes and omits some of them. The top ten clones hold around half of a sample with tens of thousands of clones, 75% to 85% of them seen once. The genes are TRBV5-1 and TRBJ1-1; TRBD1 aligns across 7 bases. The sequence was collected from a human donor who had recovered from COVID-19. The source was peripheral blood, collected after recovery from COVID-19. The CDR3 is CASSWGQSDNTEAFF. The DNA of the CDR3 is TGCGCCAGCAGCTGGGGACAGAGCGACAACACTGAAGCTTTCTTT.